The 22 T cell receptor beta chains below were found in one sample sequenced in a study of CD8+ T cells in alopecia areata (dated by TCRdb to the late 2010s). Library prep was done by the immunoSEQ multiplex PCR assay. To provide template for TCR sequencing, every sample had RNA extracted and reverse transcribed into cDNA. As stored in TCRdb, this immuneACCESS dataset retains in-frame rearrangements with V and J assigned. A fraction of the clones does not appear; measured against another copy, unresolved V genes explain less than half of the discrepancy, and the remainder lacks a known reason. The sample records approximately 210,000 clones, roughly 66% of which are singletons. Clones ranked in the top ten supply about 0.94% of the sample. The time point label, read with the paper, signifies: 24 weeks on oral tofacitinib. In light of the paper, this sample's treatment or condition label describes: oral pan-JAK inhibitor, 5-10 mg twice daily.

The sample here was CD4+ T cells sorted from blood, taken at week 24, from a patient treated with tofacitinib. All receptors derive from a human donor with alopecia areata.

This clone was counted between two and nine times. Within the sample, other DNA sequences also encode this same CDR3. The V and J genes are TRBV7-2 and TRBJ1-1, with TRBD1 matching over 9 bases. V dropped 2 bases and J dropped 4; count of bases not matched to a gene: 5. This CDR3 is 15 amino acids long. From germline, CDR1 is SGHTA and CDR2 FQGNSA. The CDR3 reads CASSLTQGAGTEAFF. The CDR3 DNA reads TGTGCCAGCAGCTTAACACAGGGGGCTGGCACTGAAGCTTTCTTT.

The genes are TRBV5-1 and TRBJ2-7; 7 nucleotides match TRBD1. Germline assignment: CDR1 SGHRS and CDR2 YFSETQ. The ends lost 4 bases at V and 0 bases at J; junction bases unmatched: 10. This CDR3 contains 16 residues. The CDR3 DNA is TGCGCCAGCAGCCTACAAGTACAGGGGTCCTCCTACGAGCAGTACTTC. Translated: CASSLQVQGSSYEQYF.

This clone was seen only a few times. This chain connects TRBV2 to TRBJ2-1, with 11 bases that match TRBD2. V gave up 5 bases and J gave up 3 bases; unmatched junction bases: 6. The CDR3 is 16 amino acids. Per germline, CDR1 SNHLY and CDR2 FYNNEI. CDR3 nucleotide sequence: TGTGCCAGCAGTAGACGGACTAGCGGGCTCTACAATGAGCAGTTCTTC. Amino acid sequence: CASSRRTSGLYNEQFF. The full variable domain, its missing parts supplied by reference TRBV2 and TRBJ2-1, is EPEVTQTPSHQVTQMGQEVILRCVPISNHLYFYWYRQILGQKVEFLVSFYNNEISEKSEIFDDQFSVERPDGSNFTLKIRSTKLEDSAMYFCASSRRTSGLYNEQFFGPGTRLTVL.

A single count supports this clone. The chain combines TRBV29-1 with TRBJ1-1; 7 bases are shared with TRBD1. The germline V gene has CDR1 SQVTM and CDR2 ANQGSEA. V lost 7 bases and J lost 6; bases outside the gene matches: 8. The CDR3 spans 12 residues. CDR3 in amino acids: CSGQDRIAEAFF. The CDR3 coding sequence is TGCAGCGGACAGGACAGGATTGCTGAAGCTTTCTTT.

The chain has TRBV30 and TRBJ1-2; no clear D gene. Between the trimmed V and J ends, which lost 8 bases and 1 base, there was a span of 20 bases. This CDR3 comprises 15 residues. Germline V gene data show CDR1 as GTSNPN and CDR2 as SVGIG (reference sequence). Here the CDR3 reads CARMKPGGDNYGYTF. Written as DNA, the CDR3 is TGTGCCCGTATGAAACCCGGCGGGGATAACTATGGCTACACCTTC.

CDR3 in DNA: TGTGCCTGGAGTACAGATAACTATGGCTACACCTTC. Translating gives CAWSTDNYGYTF. The rearrangement uses TRBV30 and TRBJ1-2, with D hard to call. CDR3 length: 12 residues. The V end was cut by 2 bases, the J end by 1 base, with 5 bases between. CDR1 GTSNPN and CDR2 SVGIG come from the germline V gene (reference sequence).

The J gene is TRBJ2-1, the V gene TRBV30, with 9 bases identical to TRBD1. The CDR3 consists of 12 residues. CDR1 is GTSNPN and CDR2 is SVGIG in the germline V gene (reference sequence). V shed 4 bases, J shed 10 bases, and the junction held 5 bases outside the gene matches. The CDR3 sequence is CAWNTGGWEQFF. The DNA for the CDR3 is TGTGCCTGGAACACAGGGGGCTGGGAGCAGTTCTTC.

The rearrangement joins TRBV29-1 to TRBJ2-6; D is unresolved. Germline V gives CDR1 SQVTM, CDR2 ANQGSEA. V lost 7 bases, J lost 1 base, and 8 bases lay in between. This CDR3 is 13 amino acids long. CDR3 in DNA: TGCAGCGCCCAGGCGTCTGGGGCCAACGTCCTGACTTTC. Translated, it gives CSAQASGANVLTF.

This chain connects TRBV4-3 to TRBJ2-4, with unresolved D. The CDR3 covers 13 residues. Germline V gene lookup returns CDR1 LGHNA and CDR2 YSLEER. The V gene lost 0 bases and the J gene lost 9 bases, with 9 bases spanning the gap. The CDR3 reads CASSQDSVGIQYF. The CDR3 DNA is TGCGCCAGCAGCCAAGATTCCGTGGGCATTCAGTACTTC.

Here the CDR3 DNA reads TGTGCCACCAGCCCGGCCCTTACTTATGGCTACACCTTC. It specifies CATSPALTYGYTF. The J gene is TRBJ1-2, the V gene TRBV15; D unclear. The germline gives CDR1 LNHNV, CDR2 YYDKDF (reference sequence). The CDR3 has 13 amino acids. V lost 5 bases and J 5 bases, leaving 12 bases between the germline ends.

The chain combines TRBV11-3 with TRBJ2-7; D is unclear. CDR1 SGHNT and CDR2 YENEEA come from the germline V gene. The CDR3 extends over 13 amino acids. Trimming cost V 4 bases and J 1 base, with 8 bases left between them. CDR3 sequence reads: CASSSSRSYEQYF. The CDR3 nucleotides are TGTGCCAGCAGCTCTTCCCGGTCCTACGAGCAGTACTTC.

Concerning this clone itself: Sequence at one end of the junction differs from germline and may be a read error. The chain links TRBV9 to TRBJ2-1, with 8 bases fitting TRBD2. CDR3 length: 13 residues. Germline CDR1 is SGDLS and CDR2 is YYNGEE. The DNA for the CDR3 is TGTGCCAGCAGCGACCGACTAGCGCCCGAGCCGTTCTTC. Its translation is CASSDRLAPEPFF.

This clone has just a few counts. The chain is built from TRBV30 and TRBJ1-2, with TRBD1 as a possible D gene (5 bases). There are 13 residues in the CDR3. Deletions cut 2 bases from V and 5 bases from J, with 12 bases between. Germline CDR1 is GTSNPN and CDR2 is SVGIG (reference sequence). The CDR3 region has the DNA TGTGCCTGGAGTAGGACACCGGTTTATGGCTACACCTTC. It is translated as CAWSRTPVYGYTF.

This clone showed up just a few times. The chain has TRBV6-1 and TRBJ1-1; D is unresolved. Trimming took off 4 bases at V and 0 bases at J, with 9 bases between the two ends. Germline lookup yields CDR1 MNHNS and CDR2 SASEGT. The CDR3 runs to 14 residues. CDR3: CASSVIAMNTEAFF. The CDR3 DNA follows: TGTGCCAGCAGTGTAATAGCCATGAACACTGAAGCTTTCTTT.

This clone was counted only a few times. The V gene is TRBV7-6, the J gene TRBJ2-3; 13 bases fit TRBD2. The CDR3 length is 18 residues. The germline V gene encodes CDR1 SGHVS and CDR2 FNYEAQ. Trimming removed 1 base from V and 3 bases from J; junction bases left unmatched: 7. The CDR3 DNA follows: TGTGCCAGCAGCTTAGGCCCGCCGGGACTAGCGGGGACAGATACGCAGTATTTT. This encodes CASSLGPPGLAGTDTQYF.

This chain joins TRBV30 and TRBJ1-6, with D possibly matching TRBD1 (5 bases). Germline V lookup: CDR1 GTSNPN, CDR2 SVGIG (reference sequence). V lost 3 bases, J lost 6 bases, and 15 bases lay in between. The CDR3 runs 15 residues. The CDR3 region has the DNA TGTGCCTGGAGAGAAGGGGCAGGACCTAATTCACCCCTCCACTTT. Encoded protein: CAWREGAGPNSPLHF. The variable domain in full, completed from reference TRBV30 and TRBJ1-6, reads SQTIHQWPATLVQPVGSPLSLECTVEGTSNPNLYWYRQAAGRGLQLLFYSVGIGQISSEVPQNLSASRPQDRQFILSSKKLLLSDSGFYLCAWREGAGPNSPLHFGNGTRLTVT.

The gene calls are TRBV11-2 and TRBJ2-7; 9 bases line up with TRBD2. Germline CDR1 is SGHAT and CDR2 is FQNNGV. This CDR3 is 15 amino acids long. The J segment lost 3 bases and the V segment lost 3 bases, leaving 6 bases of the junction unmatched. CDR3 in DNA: TGTGCCAGCAGCTTCTCGCGGGGGGGCGGCTACGAGCAGTACTTC. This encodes CASSFSRGGGYEQYF. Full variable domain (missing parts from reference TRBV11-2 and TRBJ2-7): EAGVAQSPRYKIIEKRQSVAFWCNPISGHATLYWYQQILGQGPKLLIQFQNNGVVDDSQLPKDRFSAERLKGVDSTLKIQPAKLEDSAVYLCASSFSRGGGYEQYFGPGTRLTVT.

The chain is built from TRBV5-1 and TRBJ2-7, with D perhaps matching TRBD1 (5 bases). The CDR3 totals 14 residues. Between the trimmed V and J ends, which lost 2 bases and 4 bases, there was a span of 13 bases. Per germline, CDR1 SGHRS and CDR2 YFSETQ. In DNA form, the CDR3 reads TGCGCCAGCAGCTTTAACTTAGGGGAATACGAGCAGTACTTC. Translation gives CASSFNLGEYEQYF.

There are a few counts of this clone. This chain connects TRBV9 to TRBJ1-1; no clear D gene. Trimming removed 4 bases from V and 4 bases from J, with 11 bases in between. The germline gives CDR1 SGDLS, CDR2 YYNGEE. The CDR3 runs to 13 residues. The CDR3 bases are TGTGCCAGCAGCAGTTTCAGCGGCACTGAAGCTTTCTTT. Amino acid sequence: CASSSFSGTEAFF.

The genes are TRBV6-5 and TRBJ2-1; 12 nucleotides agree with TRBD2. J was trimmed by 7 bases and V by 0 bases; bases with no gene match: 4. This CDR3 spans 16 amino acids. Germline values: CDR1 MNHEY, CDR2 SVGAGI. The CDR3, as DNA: TGTGCCAGCAGTTACTCGACTAGCGGGGGTCAGAATGAGCAGTTCTTC. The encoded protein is CASSYSTSGGQNEQFF.

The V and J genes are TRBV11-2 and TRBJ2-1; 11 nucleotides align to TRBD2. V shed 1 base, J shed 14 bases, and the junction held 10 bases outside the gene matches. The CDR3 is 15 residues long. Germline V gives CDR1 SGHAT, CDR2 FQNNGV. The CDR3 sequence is CASSLGSASGGREFF. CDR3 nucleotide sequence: TGTGCCAGCAGCTTAGGTTCGGCTAGCGGGGGGCGAGAGTTCTTC.

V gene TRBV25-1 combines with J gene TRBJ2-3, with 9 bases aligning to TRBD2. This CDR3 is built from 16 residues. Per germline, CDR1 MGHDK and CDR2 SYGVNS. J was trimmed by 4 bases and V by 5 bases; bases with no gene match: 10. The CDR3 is CASSRAAGGRADTQYF. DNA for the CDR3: TGTGCCAGCAGTCGGGCGGCGGGGGGGCGTGCAGATACGCAGTATTTT.